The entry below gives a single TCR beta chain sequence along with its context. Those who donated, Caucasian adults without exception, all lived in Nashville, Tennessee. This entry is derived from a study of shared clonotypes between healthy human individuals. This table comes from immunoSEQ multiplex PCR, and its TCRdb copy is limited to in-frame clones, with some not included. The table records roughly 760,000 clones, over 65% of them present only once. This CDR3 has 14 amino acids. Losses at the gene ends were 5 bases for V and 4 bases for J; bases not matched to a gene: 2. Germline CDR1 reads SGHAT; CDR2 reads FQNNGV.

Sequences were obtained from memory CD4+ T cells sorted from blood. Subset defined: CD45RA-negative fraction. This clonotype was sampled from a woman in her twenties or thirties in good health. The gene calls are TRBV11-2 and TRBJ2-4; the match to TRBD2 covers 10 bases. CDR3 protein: CASSHSGGKNIQYF. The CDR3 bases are TGTGCCAGCAGCCATAGCGGGGGGAAAAACATTCAGTACTTC.